This record looks at one T cell receptor (beta chain) sequence and its context. This sample was included in a study of blood T cell repertoires in COVID-19. The wider study: Some COVID-19 samples were acute and others convalescent; all came from the United States, Italy and Spain.

Only in-frame clones appear in the TCRdb table, and some are missing; sequencing was by immunoSEQ multiplex PCR. The data show about 140,000 clones, with under 85% seen just once and approximately 6.5% held by the top ten. CDR1 is MGHRA, CDR2 YSYEKL, per germline. The junction had 3 bases not matched to a gene; V was cut back by 4 bases and J by 5 bases. The CDR3 length is 15 residues. The sequenced sample consisted of peripheral blood. This clonotype was obtained from a human donor in a cohort sampled during active COVID-19. V and J are TRBV4-1 and TRBJ2-1; 12 bases line up with TRBD2. The chain's CDR3 is CASSLTSGGHNEQFF. The CDR3 DNA reads TGCGCCAGCAGCCTTACTAGCGGGGGGCACAATGAGCAGTTCTTC.